Given below is one TCR beta chain in context. Data came from immunoSEQ multiplex PCR; TCRdb stores just in-frame clones and leaves some out. Among several thousand clones listed, 76% were seen once. The data are from a study of tumor-infiltrating lymphocytes in localized non-small cell lung cancer. The CDR3 covers 17 residues. Germline CDR1 MDHEN, CDR2 SYDVKM. Trimming pared 3 bases from V and 4 bases from J, leaving 22 bases between. The clonotype originates from a human donor with non-small cell lung cancer. What was sequenced was lung tumor tissue. The rearrangement joins TRBV28 to TRBJ2-7; D is possibly TRBD1 (6 bases). The DNA of the CDR3 is TGTGCCAGCAGTTTTTCCGGGACATTAAGATGGGCTTACGAGCAGTACTTC. Translating gives CASSFSGTLRWAYEQYF.